Presented here are 30 T cell receptor beta chains from one specimen sequenced in a study of cytomegalovirus exposure and HLA in healthy donors. The PCR used 60 Vbeta and 13 Jbeta primers. TCRdb's copy holds only in-frame clones and misses some; the assay was immunoSEQ multiplex PCR. The table has more than 85,000 clones, just under 70% seen once. Sequencing was carried out using PBMCs. The receptors here all came from a woman in her forties or fifties in good health and CMV-seropositive.

The rearrangement links TRBV5-6 to TRBJ1-1; 11 nucleotides line up with TRBD1. After removal of 2 bases from V and 2 bases from J, the junction contained 2 bases not matched to a gene. The germline V gene has CDR1 SGHDT and CDR2 YYEEEE. The length of the CDR3 is 15 residues. Here the CDR3 DNA reads TGTGCCAGCAGCTTCGGGACAGGGGGAAACACTGAAGCTTTCTTT. Translating it yields CASSFGTGGNTEAFF. Using reference TRBV5-6 and TRBJ1-1 for the parts outside the CDR3, the full variable domain is DAGVTQSPTHLIKTRGQQVTLRCSPKSGHDTVSWYQQALGQGPQFIFQYYEEEERQRGNFPDRFSGHQFPNYSSELNVNALLLGDSALYLCASSFGTGGNTEAFFGQGTRLTVV.

The chain couples TRBV6-1 to TRBJ2-1, with a tentative D call TRBD2 (6 bases). Trimming took off 4 bases at V and 7 bases at J, with 23 bases between the two ends. Germline values: CDR1 MNHNS, CDR2 SASEGT. The length of the CDR3 is 17 residues. CDR3: CASSAEPSGEYGNEQFF. The DNA for the CDR3 is TGTGCCAGCAGTGCGGAGCCTTCGGGGGAGTATGGGAATGAGCAGTTCTTC.

The chain couples TRBV28 to TRBJ2-1; possibly TRBD1 for D (6 bases). In germline, CDR1 is MDHEN, CDR2 SYDVKM. The CDR3 is made up of 13 amino acids. V lost 4 bases to trimming and J lost 5 bases, with 9 bases between them. CDR3 protein: CASSSRTDNEQFF. Written as DNA, the CDR3 is TGTGCCAGCAGTTCCCGGACAGACAATGAGCAGTTCTTC.

This clone was counted between two and nine times. The chain links TRBV6-5 to TRBJ2-3; D call uncertain. Germline CDR1 is MNHEY and CDR2 is SVGAGI. The V gene lost 0 bases and the J gene lost 4 bases, with 11 bases spanning the gap. This CDR3 is 15 amino acids long. CDR3 sequence reads: CASSYSGLVSDTQYF. For the CDR3, the DNA is TGTGCCAGCAGTTACTCGGGTCTAGTGTCAGATACGCAGTATTTT.

This chain joins TRBV5-4 and TRBJ2-1; TRBD2 aligns across 10 bases. The germline gives CDR1 SGHNT, CDR2 YYREEE (reference sequence). Trimming cost V 4 bases and J 8 bases; bases outside gene matches: 12. CDR3 length equals 16 residues. CDR3 region: CASSKMSGRVVDEQFF. CDR3 sequence (DNA): TGTGCCAGCAGCAAGATGAGCGGGAGGGTGGTGGATGAGCAGTTCTTC.

As regards this clone: The junction departs from germline at one end; a sequencing error may be responsible. This chain links TRBV7-9 with TRBJ2-3; D is perhaps TRBD1 (5 bases). Germline lookup yields CDR1 SEHNR and CDR2 FQNEAQ (reference sequence). The CDR3 has 17 amino acids. The CDR3 here is CSSSLTTGRKNTDTQYF. CDR3 DNA sequence: TGTTCCAGCAGCTTAACTACAGGCCGAAAGAACACAGATACGCAGTATTTT.

The genes are TRBV5-4 and TRBJ2-2; tentative D call: TRBD2 (6 bases). The CDR3 is 15 amino acids. With 0 bases removed from V and 2 bases from J, the gap between germline ends came to 8 bases. Germline V CDR1 and CDR2: SGHNT, YYREEE (reference sequence). CDR3 in amino acids: CASSLDGRNTGELFF. The CDR3 DNA reads TGTGCCAGCAGCTTGGACGGGAGAAACACCGGGGAGCTGTTTTTT.

The chain has TRBV12-5 and TRBJ2-3; D remains unclear. Trimming took off 3 bases at V and 0 bases at J, with 7 bases between the two ends. CDR1 is LGHNT and CDR2 is FRNRAP in the germline V gene. There are 14 residues in the CDR3. The CDR3 loop is CASGLMRSTDTQYF. Here the CDR3 DNA reads TGTGCTAGTGGTTTAATGCGGAGCACAGATACGCAGTATTTT. The variable domain in full, completed from reference TRBV12-5 and TRBJ2-3, reads DARVTQTPRHKVTEMGQEVTMRCQPILGHNTVFWYRQTMMQGLELLAYFRNRAPLDDSGMPKDRFSAEMPDATLATLKIQPSEPRDSAVYFCASGLMRSTDTQYFGPGTRLTVL.

The chain combines TRBV28 with TRBJ1-2, with TRBD1 identical over 7 bases. CDR3 length equals 14 residues. Germline values: CDR1 MDHEN, CDR2 SYDVKM. The V segment lost 4 bases and the J segment 2 bases; nucleotides outside the gene matches: 4. This CDR3 is CASSSGQTNYGYTF. DNA for the CDR3: TGTGCCAGCAGTTCGGGACAGACCAACTATGGCTACACCTTC.

V is TRBV28 and J is TRBJ2-3; D not certain. This CDR3 has 12 residues. CDR1 and CDR2 (germline): MDHEN, SYDVKM. The V end lost 3 bases, the J end lost 9 bases, and 10 bases lay between the germline ends. CDR3 in amino acids: CASSFFRATQYF. DNA for the CDR3: TGTGCCAGCAGTTTTTTCCGAGCGACGCAGTATTTT.

Note on this clone: An end of the junction differs from the germline gene, which may be a read error. Other DNA sequences in this sample translate to the same CDR3. The rearrangement joins TRBV19 to TRBJ1-1, with 8 bases aligning to TRBD1. CDR3 length: 15 amino acids. Germline V gene data show CDR1 as LNHDA and CDR2 as SQIVND (reference sequence). The CDR3 sequence is CASSIDAGGITEAFF. The CDR3 nucleotides are TGTGCCAGTAGTATAGATGCAGGGGGCATTACTGAAGCCTTCTTT. The full variable domain, completed using reference TRBV19 and TRBJ1-1, is DGGITQSPKYLFRKEGQNVTLSCEQNLNHDAMYWYRQDPGQGLRLIYYSQIVNDFQKGDIAEGYSVSREKKESFPLTVTSAQKNPTAFYLCASSIDAGGITEAFFGQGTRLTVV.

The chain joins TRBV15 to TRBJ2-3, with 11 bases matching TRBD2. The CDR3 has 18 amino acids. Looked up from germline, CDR1 is LNHNV and CDR2 is YYDKDF (reference sequence). V shed 0 bases and J 2 bases; nucleotides not matched to a gene: 7. CDR3 nucleotide sequence: TGTGCCACCAGCAGAGATCATCGGACTAGCGGGTACACAGATACGCAGTATTTT. Its translation is CATSRDHRTSGYTDTQYF.

The chain has TRBV28 and TRBJ2-1; 7 bases align to TRBD2. J lost 12 bases, V lost 2 bases, and 4 bases had no gene match. CDR3 length: 12 residues. Germline V lookup: CDR1 MDHEN, CDR2 SYDVKM. The CDR3 nucleotides are TGTGCCAGCAGTTTACGCCTAGCGGCGCAGTTCTTC. Its translation is CASSLRLAAQFF.

This sequence joins TRBV6-5 and TRBJ2-6, with D unresolved. The V gene lost 7 bases and the J gene lost 0 bases, with 10 bases spanning the gap. The CDR3 runs to 15 residues. From germline, CDR1 is MNHEY and CDR2 SVGAGI. This CDR3 is CASTSDNSGANVLTF. CDR3 nucleotides: TGTGCCAGCACCTCCGACAACTCTGGGGCCAACGTCCTGACTTTC.

The rearrangement uses TRBV19 and TRBJ1-3, with D maybe TRBD1 (5 bases). There are 10 residues in the CDR3. Germline-derived CDR1 and CDR2 are LNHDA and SQIVND (reference sequence). CDR3 residues: CGTTGNTIYF. The CDR3 region has the DNA TGTGGGACAACTGGAAACACCATATATTTT.

CDR3 region: CASIRAGANVLTF. CDR3 coding DNA: TGTGCCAGCATCAGGGCCGGGGCCAACGTCCTGACTTTC. This chain uses TRBV6-1 with TRBJ2-6; weak D call: TRBD1 (5 bases). The germline V gene has CDR1 MNHNS and CDR2 SASEGT. There are 13 residues in the CDR3. The V end lost 7 bases, the J end lost 4 bases, and 8 bases lay between the germline ends.

To note about this clone: Other DNA sequences in this specimen translate into the identical CDR3. CDR3 residues: CASSPPQGTPAYGYTF. The DNA for the CDR3 is TGTGCCAGCAGCCCTCCGCAGGGAACCCCCGCCTATGGCTACACCTTC. This chain connects TRBV11-2 to TRBJ1-2, with a possible D match to TRBD1 (5 bases). The CDR3 length is 16 residues. Germline CDR1 is SGHAT and CDR2 is FQNNGV. V was trimmed by 5 bases and J by 4 bases, leaving 20 bases between them.

The V call is TRBV19, the J call TRBJ1-5; tentative D call: TRBD1 (6 bases). Trimming shortened V by 7 bases and J by 2 bases, and 21 bases separated the two germline ends. This CDR3 comprises 17 residues. Germline values: CDR1 LNHDA, CDR2 SQIVND (reference sequence). CDR3 in amino acids: CASTTGTGHIGNQPQHF. CDR3 coding DNA: TGTGCCAGTACCACAGGGACGGGCCATATCGGCAATCAGCCCCAGCATTTT.

The chain is built from TRBV6-1 and TRBJ1-1; tentative D call: TRBD1 (6 bases). Germline V gene data show CDR1 as MNHNS and CDR2 as SASEGT. The CDR3 length is 14 residues. The V end lost 5 bases, the J end lost 1 base, and 11 bases lay between the germline ends. DNA of the CDR3: TGTGCCAGCAGTCCACAGGGCGGGAACACTGAAGCTTTCTTT. It encodes CASSPQGGNTEAFF.

This clone was counted only a few times. This chain joins TRBV7-8 and TRBJ2-1; 8 nucleotides align to TRBD2. The ends lost 5 bases at V and 15 bases at J; junction bases unmatched: 21. Germline CDR1 reads SGHVS; CDR2 reads FQNEAQ. The CDR3 is made up of 16 amino acids. In DNA, the CDR3 is TGTGCCAGCAGCCTTATTCCCCCGGGGGAGAGCGGGAGTCGGTTCTTC. This gives the protein CASSLIPPGESGSRFF. Full variable domain (remainder filled in from reference TRBV7-8 and TRBJ2-1): GAGVSQSPRYKVAKRGQDVALRCDPISGHVSLFWYQQALGQGPEFLTYFQNEAQLDKSGLPSDRFFAERPEGSVSTLKIQRTQQEDSAVYLCASSLIPPGESGSRFFGPGTRLTVL.

The chain combines TRBV29-1 with TRBJ2-1; 9 bases agree with TRBD1. This CDR3 is 14 amino acids long. From germline, CDR1 is SQVTM and CDR2 ANQGSEA. J gave up 5 bases and V 2 bases, and 4 bases lay outside the gene matches. The CDR3 DNA is TGCAGCGTTGAAAGGGGGGACAGGGACAATGAGCAGTTCTTC. Its protein product is CSVERGDRDNEQFF.

The V gene is TRBV9, the J gene TRBJ2-7; maybe TRBD2 (6 bases). The CDR3 is 15 amino acids. V lost 0 bases, J lost 4 bases, and 14 bases lay in between. In germline, CDR1 is SGDLS, CDR2 YYNGEE. The CDR3 nucleotides read TGTGCCAGCAGCGTAGGGGAAGGCGGGAAATACGAGCAGTACTTC. Its translation: CASSVGEGGKYEQYF.

The V call is TRBV6-1, the J call TRBJ1-4; 7 bases are shared with TRBD1. The CDR3 is 14 amino acids. V lost 6 bases to trimming and J lost 5 bases; unmatched junction nucleotides: 6. Germline CDR1 and CDR2: MNHNS and SASEGT. The CDR3 DNA follows: TGTGCCAGCAGCATGACAGGGAAAAATGAAAAACTGTTTTTT. This sequence encodes CASSMTGKNEKLFF.

Only a few counts were recorded for this clone. This CDR3 is CASSLMEQGNEKLFF. CDR3 nucleotide sequence: TGCGCCAGCAGCTTGATGGAACAGGGGAATGAAAAACTGTTTTTT. This chain joins TRBV5-1 and TRBJ1-4; 7 nucleotides align to TRBD1. V shed 1 base, J shed 5 bases, and the junction held 5 bases outside the gene matches. Germline lookup yields CDR1 SGHRS and CDR2 YFSETQ. This CDR3 spans 15 amino acids. Full variable domain (outside the CDR3, taken from reference TRBV5-1 and TRBJ1-4): KAGVTQTPRYLIKTRGQQVTLSCSPISGHRSVSWYQQTPGQGLQFLFEYFSETQRNKGNFPGRFSGRQFSNSRSEMNVSTLELGDSALYLCASSLMEQGNEKLFFGSGTQLSVL.

The chain is built from TRBV10-1 and TRBJ2-3; 13 bases are shared with TRBD2. This CDR3 comprises 16 residues. V lost 5 bases, J lost 5 bases, and 7 bases stayed unmatched. Germline V gene lookup returns CDR1 WNHNN and CDR2 SYGVQD (reference sequence). In DNA form, the CDR3 reads TGCGCCAGCAGTTTATTGACTAGCGGGGGGCAAGATACGCAGTATTTT. It is translated as CASSLLTSGGQDTQYF.

The CDR3 protein is CASSSSTDTQYF. CDR3 DNA sequence: TGTGCCAGCAGCTCTAGCACAGATACGCAGTATTTT. The V call is TRBV7-2, the J call TRBJ2-3; D is unclear. The CDR3 spans 12 residues. In germline, CDR1 is SGHTA, CDR2 FQGNSA. V lost 4 bases and J lost 0, with 2 bases in between.

This chain connects TRBV2 to TRBJ1-5; TRBD1 matches at 7 bases. The CDR3 runs to 13 residues. V lost 4 bases and J lost 6; bases outside the gene matches: 3. Germline V CDR1 and CDR2: SNHLY, FYNNEI. CDR3 amino acids: CASSADRVQPQHF. The CDR3 DNA sequence: TGTGCCAGCAGTGCTGACAGGGTTCAGCCCCAGCATTTT.

The chain carries TRBV2 and TRBJ2-4; no reliable D call. CDR3 size: 14 residues. CDR1 and CDR2 (germline): SNHLY, FYNNEI. Trimming removed 0 bases at V and 9 bases at J, with 12 bases between. CDR3 nucleotides: TGTGCCAGCAGTGAAGCTAGCCGGGTGGGCATTCAGTACTTC. It is translated as CASSEASRVGIQYF. Drawing the rest from reference TRBV2 and TRBJ2-4, the complete variable domain is EPEVTQTPSHQVTQMGQEVILRCVPISNHLYFYWYRQILGQKVEFLVSFYNNEISEKSEIFDDQFSVERPDGSNFTLKIRSTKLEDSAMYFCASSEASRVGIQYFGAGTRLSVL.

The chain joins TRBV7-6 to TRBJ2-1; TRBD2 is a possible D gene (6 bases). From germline, CDR1 is SGHVS and CDR2 FNYEAQ. The CDR3 runs to 15 residues. V was trimmed by 4 bases and J by 7 bases, leaving 17 bases between them. For the CDR3, the DNA is TGTGCCAGCAGCTCCCGGGACTCTGTGGGGAATGAGCAGTTCTTC. Translated, it gives CASSSRDSVGNEQFF. The complete variable domain, with remaining parts taken from reference TRBV7-6 and TRBJ2-1, reads GAGVSQSPRYKVTKRGQDVALRCDPISGHVSLYWYRQALGQGPEFLTYFNYEAQQDKSGLPNDRFSAERPEGSISTLTIQRTEQRDSAMYRCASSSRDSVGNEQFFGPGTRLTVL.

The chain has TRBV5-1 and TRBJ2-1, with a weak D call TRBD2 (6 bases). CDR1 is SGHRS and CDR2 is YFSETQ in the germline V gene. The length of the CDR3 is 12 residues. V was trimmed by 3 bases and J by 10 bases, leaving 11 bases between them. CDR3 sequence (DNA): TGCGCCAGCAGCTCGACGGGAGTAGAGCAGTTCTTC. Translating it yields CASSSTGVEQFF.